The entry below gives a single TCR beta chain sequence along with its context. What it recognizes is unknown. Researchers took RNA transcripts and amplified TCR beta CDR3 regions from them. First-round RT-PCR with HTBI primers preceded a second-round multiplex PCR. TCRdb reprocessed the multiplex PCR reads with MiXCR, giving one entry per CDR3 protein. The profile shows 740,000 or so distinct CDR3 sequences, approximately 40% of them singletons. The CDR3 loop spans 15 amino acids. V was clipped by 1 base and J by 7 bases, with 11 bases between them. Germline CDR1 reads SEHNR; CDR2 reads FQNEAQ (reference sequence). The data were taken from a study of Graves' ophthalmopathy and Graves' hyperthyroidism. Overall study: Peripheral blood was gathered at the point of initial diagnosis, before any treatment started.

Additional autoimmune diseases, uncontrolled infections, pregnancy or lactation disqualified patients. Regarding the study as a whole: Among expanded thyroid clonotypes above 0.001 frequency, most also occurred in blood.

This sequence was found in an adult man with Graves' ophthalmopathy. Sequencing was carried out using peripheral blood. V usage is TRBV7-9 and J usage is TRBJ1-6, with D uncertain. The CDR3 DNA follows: TGTGCCAGCAGCTTAGTGCGGCAGGCGAATTCACCCCTCCACTTT. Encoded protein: CASSLVRQANSPLHF.